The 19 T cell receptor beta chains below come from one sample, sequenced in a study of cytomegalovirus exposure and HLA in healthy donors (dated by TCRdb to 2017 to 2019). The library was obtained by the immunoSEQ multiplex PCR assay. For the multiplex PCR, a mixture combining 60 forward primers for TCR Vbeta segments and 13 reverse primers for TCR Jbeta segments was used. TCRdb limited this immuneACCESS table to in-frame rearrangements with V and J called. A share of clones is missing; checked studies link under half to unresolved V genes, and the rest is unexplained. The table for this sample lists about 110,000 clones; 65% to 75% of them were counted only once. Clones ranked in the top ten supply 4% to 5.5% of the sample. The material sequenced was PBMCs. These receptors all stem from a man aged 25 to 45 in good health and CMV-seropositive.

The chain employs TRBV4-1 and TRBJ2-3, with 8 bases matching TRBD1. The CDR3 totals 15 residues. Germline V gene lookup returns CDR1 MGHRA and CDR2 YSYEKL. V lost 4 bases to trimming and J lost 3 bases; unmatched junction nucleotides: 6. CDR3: CASSRGDRWTDTQYF. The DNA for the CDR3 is TGCGCCAGCAGCCGCGGGGACAGGTGGACAGATACGCAGTATTTT.

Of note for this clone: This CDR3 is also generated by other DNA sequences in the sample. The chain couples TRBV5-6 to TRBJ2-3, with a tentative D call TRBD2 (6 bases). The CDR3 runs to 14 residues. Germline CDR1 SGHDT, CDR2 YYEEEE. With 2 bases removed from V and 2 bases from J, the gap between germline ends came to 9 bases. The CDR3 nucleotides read TGTGCCAGCAGCTTAGGAGGGCACACAGATACGCAGTATTTT. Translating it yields CASSLGGHTDTQYF.

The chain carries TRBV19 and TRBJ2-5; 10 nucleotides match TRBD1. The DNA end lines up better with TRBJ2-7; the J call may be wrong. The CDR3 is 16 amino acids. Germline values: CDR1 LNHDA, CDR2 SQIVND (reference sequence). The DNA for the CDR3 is TGTGCCAGTAGTGACCCGACAGGGGGCGGATTCTACGAGCAGTACTTC. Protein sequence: CASSDPTGGGFYEQYF.

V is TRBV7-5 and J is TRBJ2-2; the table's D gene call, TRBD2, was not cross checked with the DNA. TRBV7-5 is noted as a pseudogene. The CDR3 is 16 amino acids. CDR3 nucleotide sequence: TGTGCCAGAAGCTTAGGGGGGAGGCCGACCACCGGGGAGCTGTTTTTT. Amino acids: CARSLGGRPTTGELFF.

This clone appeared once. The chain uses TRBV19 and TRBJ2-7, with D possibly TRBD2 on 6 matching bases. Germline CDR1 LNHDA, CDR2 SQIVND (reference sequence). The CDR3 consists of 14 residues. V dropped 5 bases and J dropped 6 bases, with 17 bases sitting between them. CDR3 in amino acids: CASSPRWRGIEQYF. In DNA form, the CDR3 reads TGTGCCAGTAGTCCCCGTTGGCGGGGCATCGAGCAGTACTTC.

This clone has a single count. The CDR3 reads CASSTARGWHGYTF. The DNA of the CDR3 is TGTGCCAGCTCTACGGCACGGGGTTGGCATGGCTACACCTTC. This chain joins TRBV27 and TRBJ1-2; D unresolved. This CDR3 spans 14 amino acids. Germline assignment: CDR1 MNHEY and CDR2 SMNVEV (reference sequence). The V end was cut by 8 bases, the J end by 6 bases, with 19 bases between.

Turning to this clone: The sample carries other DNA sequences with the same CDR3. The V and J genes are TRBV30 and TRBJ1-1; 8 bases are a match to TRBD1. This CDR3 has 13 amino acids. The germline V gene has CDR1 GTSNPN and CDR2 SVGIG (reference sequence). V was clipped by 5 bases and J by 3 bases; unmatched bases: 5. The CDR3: CAWEGQADTEAFF. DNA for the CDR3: TGTGCCTGGGAGGGACAGGCGGACACTGAAGCTTTCTTT.

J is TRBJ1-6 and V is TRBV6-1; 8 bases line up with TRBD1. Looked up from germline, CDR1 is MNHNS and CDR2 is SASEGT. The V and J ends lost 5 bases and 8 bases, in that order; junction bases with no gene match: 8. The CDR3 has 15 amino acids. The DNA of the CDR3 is TGTGCCAGCAGTTCTCAGGGGGCAAGGGATTCACCCCTCCACTTT. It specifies CASSSQGARDSPLHF.

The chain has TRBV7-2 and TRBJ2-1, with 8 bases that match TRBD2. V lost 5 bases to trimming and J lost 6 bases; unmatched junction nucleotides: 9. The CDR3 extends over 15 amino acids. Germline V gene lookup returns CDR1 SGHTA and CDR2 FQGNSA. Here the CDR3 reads CASSPGRGELNEQFF. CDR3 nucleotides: TGTGCCAGCAGCCCAGGGCGGGGGGAGCTCAATGAGCAGTTCTTC.

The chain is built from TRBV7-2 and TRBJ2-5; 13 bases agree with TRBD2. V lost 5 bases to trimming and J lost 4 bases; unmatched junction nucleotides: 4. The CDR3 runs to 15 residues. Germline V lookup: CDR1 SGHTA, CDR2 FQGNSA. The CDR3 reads CASSRGLAGRETQYF. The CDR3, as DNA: TGTGCCAGCAGCCGGGGACTAGCGGGGCGAGAGACCCAGTACTTC.

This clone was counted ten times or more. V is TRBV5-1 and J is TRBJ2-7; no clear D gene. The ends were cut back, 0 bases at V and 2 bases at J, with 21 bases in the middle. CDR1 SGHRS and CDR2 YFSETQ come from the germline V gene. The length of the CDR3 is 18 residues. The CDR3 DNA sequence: TGCGCCAGCAGCTTGGGTCCTCGCGGCAGATCGAATCCCTACGAGCAGTACTTC. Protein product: CASSLGPRGRSNPYEQYF.

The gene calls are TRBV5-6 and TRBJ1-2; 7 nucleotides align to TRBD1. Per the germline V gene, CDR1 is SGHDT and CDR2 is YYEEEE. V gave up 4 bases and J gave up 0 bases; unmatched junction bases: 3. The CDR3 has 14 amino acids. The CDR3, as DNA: TGTGCCAGCAGCGGGGACAGTACTAACTATGGCTACACCTTC. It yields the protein CASSGDSTNYGYTF.

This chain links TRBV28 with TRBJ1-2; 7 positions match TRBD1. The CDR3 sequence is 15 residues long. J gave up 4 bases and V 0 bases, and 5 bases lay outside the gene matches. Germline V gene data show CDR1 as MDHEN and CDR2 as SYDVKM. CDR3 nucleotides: TGTGCCAGCAGTTTATGGAGGGGGCGACTCTATGGCTACACCTTC. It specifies CASSLWRGRLYGYTF.

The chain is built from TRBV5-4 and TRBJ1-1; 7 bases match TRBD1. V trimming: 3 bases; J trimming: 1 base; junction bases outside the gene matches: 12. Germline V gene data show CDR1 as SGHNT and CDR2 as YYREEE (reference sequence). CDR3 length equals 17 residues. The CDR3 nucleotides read TGTGCCAGCAGCTGGGCCACAGGGGTTAGAAGGAACACTGAAGCTTTCTTT. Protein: CASSWATGVRRNTEAFF.

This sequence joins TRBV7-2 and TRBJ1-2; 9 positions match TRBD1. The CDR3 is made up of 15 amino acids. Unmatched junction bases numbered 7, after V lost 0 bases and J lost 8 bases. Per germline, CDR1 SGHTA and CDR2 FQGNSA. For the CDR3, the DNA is TGTGCCAGCAGCTTAGCCGGACAGGGGATTAACGGCTACACCTTC. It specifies CASSLAGQGINGYTF.

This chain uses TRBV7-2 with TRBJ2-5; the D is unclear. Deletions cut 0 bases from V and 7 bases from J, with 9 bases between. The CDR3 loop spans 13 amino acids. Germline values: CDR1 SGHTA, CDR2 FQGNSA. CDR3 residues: CASSLARARTQYF. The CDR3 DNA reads TGTGCCAGCAGCTTAGCGCGAGCGCGGACCCAGTACTTC.

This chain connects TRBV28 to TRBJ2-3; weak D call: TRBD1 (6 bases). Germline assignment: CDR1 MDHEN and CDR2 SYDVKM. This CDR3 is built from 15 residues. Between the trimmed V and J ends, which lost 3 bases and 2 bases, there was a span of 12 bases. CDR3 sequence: CASSFEGVDTDTQYF. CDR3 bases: TGTGCCAGCAGTTTCGAGGGGGTCGACACAGATACGCAGTATTTT.

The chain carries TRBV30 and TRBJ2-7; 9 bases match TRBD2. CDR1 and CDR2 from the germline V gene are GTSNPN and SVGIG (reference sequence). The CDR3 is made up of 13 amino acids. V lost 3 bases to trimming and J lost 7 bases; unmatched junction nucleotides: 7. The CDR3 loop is CAWRLGGGGEQYF. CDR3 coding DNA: TGTGCCTGGAGACTTGGCGGGGGGGGTGAGCAGTACTTC.

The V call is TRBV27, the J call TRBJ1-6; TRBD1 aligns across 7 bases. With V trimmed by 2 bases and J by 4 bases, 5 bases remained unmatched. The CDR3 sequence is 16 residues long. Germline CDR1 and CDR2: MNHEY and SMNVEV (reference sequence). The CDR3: CASSLLSRGYNSPLHF. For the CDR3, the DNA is TGTGCCAGCAGTTTACTAAGCAGGGGGTATAATTCACCCCTCCACTTT.